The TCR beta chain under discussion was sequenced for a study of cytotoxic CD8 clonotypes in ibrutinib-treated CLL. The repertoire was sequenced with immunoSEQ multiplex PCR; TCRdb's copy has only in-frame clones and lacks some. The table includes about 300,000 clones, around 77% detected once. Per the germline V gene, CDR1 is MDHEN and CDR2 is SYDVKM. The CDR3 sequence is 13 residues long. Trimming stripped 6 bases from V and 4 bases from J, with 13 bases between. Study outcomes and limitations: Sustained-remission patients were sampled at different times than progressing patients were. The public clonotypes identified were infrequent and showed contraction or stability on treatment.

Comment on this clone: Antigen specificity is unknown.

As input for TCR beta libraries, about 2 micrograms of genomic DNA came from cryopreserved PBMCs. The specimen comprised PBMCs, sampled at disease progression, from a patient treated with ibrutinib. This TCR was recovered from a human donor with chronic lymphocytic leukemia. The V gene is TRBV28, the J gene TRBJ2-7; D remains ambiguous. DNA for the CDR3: TGTGCCAGCAGACACGTCGGCCCTTACGAGCAGTACTTC. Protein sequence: CASRHVGPYEQYF.